The 20 T cell receptor beta chains below all came from one sample that was sequenced in a study of cytomegalovirus exposure and HLA in healthy donors. Profiled with immunoSEQ multiplex PCR; TCRdb holds only in-frame clones, not every one. The sample yields some 110,000 clones, approximately 85% seen once. The sample comprised PBMCs. These receptors all stem from a man aged 18 to 30 in good health and CMV-seronegative.

The V call is TRBV19, the J call TRBJ2-5, with TRBD1 matching over 10 bases. The CDR3 loop spans 15 amino acids. The ends lost 5 bases at V and 3 bases at J; junction bases unmatched: 6. CDR1 is LNHDA and CDR2 is SQIVND in the germline V gene (reference sequence). The CDR3, as DNA: TGTGCCAGTAGTGCCGCCGGGACAGGGGAAGAGACCCAGTACTTC. Protein: CASSAAGTGEETQYF.

Note on this clone: An end of the junction differs from the germline gene, which may be a read error. The rearrangement joins TRBV10-3 to TRBJ2-5; 8 nucleotides match TRBD2. CDR3 length: 16 amino acids. The germline V gene has CDR1 ENHRY and CDR2 SYGVKD. The CDR3, as DNA: TGTGCCAGCAGTGACCACCCAGCGGGGGTACAAGAGACCCAGTACTTC. This encodes CASSDHPAGVQETQYF.

In its sample, this clone was seen a few times. The chain employs TRBV7-6 and TRBJ1-5, with TRBD1 as a possible D gene (5 bases). V was trimmed by 1 base and J by 4 bases, leaving 14 bases between them. This CDR3 contains 16 residues. CDR1 SGHVS and CDR2 FNYEAQ come from the germline V gene. Written as DNA, the CDR3 is TGTGCCAGCAGCTTAGGGGGGAGGGAGGTTAATCAGCCCCAGCATTTT. It specifies CASSLGGREVNQPQHF.

V gene TRBV30 combines with J gene TRBJ1-2; D not certain. The CDR3 extends over 15 amino acids. Per the germline V gene, CDR1 is GTSNPN and CDR2 is SVGIG (reference sequence). Trimming left V 0 bases short and J 7 bases short, with 18 bases between. CDR3 amino acids: CAWSVGGVGLFGYTF. DNA of the CDR3: TGTGCCTGGAGTGTAGGCGGGGTCGGGCTGTTTGGCTACACCTTC.

The chain employs TRBV23-1 and TRBJ2-2, with D possibly matching TRBD1 (5 bases). TRBV23-1 is designated an ORF whose function remains uncertain. This CDR3 contains 16 residues. Between the trimmed V and J ends, which lost 3 bases and 3 bases, there was a span of 14 bases. The CDR3 nucleotides are TGCGCCAGCAGTCATAGCCTGGACACCTACACCGGGGAGCTGTTTTTT. Its translation: CASSHSLDTYTGELFF.

The chain carries TRBV5-1 and TRBJ1-1; 7 positions match TRBD1. CDR3 length: 15 residues. CDR1 and CDR2 from the germline V gene are SGHRS and YFSETQ. Losses at the gene ends were 6 bases for V and 1 base for J; bases not matched to a gene: 9. The CDR3 loop reads CASKRDRAKNTEAFF. In DNA, the CDR3 is TGCGCCAGCAAAAGGGACAGAGCAAAGAACACTGAAGCTTTCTTT. Looking up the rest from reference TRBV5-1 and TRBJ1-1 gives the full variable domain: KAGVTQTPRYLIKTRGQQVTLSCSPISGHRSVSWYQQTPGQGLQFLFEYFSETQRNKGNFPGRFSGRQFSNSRSEMNVSTLELGDSALYLCASKRDRAKNTEAFFGQGTRLTVV.

The chain couples TRBV2 to TRBJ1-3; D gene uncertain. The CDR3 has 12 amino acids. Germline values: CDR1 SNHLY, CDR2 FYNNEI. V lost 8 bases, J lost 4 bases, and 9 bases lay in between. CDR3 coding DNA: TGTGCCAGCGTTGACGGGGGAAACACCATATATTTT. Protein: CASVDGGNTIYF. Supplemented by reference TRBV2 and TRBJ1-3, the full variable domain reads EPEVTQTPSHQVTQMGQEVILRCVPISNHLYFYWYRQILGQKVEFLVSFYNNEISEKSEIFDDQFSVERPDGSNFTLKIRSTKLEDSAMYFCASVDGGNTIYFGEGSWLTVV.

V is TRBV5-5 and J is TRBJ1-2; D possibly corresponds to TRBD1 (6 bases). The V end was cut by 0 bases, the J end by 3 bases, with 12 bases between. From germline, CDR1 is SGHKS and CDR2 YYEKEE (reference sequence). The CDR3 spans 15 residues. CDR3 sequence: CASSLVQGEDYGYTF. Written as DNA, the CDR3 is TGTGCCAGCAGCTTGGTACAGGGTGAGGACTATGGCTACACCTTC.

This clone was found a few times. Here the CDR3 reads CAWSVIGRGGNQPQHF. Written as DNA, the CDR3 is TGTGCCTGGAGTGTAATTGGCAGGGGTGGCAATCAGCCCCAGCATTTT. The genes are TRBV30 and TRBJ1-5, with TRBD1 as a possible D gene (6 bases). The V end was cut by 0 bases, the J end by 2 bases, with 14 bases between. The CDR3 loop spans 16 amino acids. Germline V gene data show CDR1 as GTSNPN and CDR2 as SVGIG (reference sequence).

The chain has TRBV27 and TRBJ2-1; TRBD2 matches 12 bases. Germline CDR1 reads MNHEY; CDR2 reads SMNVEV (reference sequence). The CDR3 runs 18 residues. Germline trimming cut 5 bases from V and 7 bases from J; bases unmatched to any gene: 15. CDR3 protein: CASSTNPQLAGGGNEQFF. The CDR3 DNA sequence: TGTGCCAGCAGTACCAACCCGCAACTAGCGGGAGGAGGGAATGAGCAGTTCTTC.

This clone came up once. The chain is built from TRBV9 and TRBJ2-7; the D gene is possibly TRBD2 (5 bases). Trimming cost V 4 bases and J 4 bases, with 12 bases left between them. CDR3 length equals 13 residues. Per the germline V gene, CDR1 is SGDLS and CDR2 is YYNGEE. CDR3 sequence (DNA): TGTGCCAGCAGCCCAGCTGAGGGATACGAGCAGTACTTC. The encoded protein is CASSPAEGYEQYF.

J is TRBJ1-1 and V is TRBV6-5, with D perhaps matching TRBD1 (5 bases). Per the germline V gene, CDR1 is MNHEY and CDR2 is SVGAGI. Trimming shortened V by 5 bases and J by 1 base, and 8 bases separated the two germline ends. CDR3 length equals 13 residues. As DNA, the CDR3 is TGTGCCAGCAGTAAACAGGAGAACACTGAAGCTTTCTTT. Protein: CASSKQENTEAFF.

The CDR3 sequence is CASSLVASGSYNEQFF. The CDR3 DNA reads TGCGCCAGCAGCTTGGTGGCTAGCGGGAGTTACAATGAGCAGTTCTTC. The chain has TRBV5-1 and TRBJ2-1; TRBD2 aligns across 10 bases. The CDR3 sequence is 16 residues long. Germline values: CDR1 SGHRS, CDR2 YFSETQ. J lost 4 bases, V lost 0 bases, and 4 bases had no gene match.

This clone was recorded once. The chain joins TRBV27 to TRBJ2-3; TRBD1 matches 12 bases. The germline V gene has CDR1 MNHEY and CDR2 SMNVEV (reference sequence). The CDR3 length is 20 residues. The V segment lost 7 bases and the J segment 2 bases; nucleotides outside the gene matches: 19. The CDR3 bases are TGTGCCAGCAATCAGCCGGGGACAGGGGGCGCGGGTCAGCTCACAGATACGCAGTATTTT. Amino acids: CASNQPGTGGAGQLTDTQYF.

This rearrangement joins TRBV19 to TRBJ2-7, with 9 nucleotides matching TRBD1. Germline CDR1 and CDR2: LNHDA and SQIVND (reference sequence). The CDR3 length is 15 residues. V shed 3 bases and J 3 bases; nucleotides not matched to a gene: 6. DNA of the CDR3: TGTGCCAGTAGTATCGGGACAGGGCCGGGCTACGAGCAGTACTTC. The encoded protein is CASSIGTGPGYEQYF.

The chain combines TRBV5-4 with TRBJ1-5, with a possible D match to TRBD1 (6 bases). This CDR3 region has 14 residues. CDR1 and CDR2 (germline): SGHNT, YYREEE (reference sequence). V was shortened by 8 bases and J by 0 bases, with 12 bases between the two germline ends. CDR3: CASMTGDSNQPQHF. Written as DNA, the CDR3 is TGTGCCAGTATGACAGGTGATAGCAATCAGCCCCAGCATTTT.

The chain couples TRBV2 to TRBJ2-7; the D gene is possibly TRBD1 (6 bases). This CDR3 comprises 13 residues. V was shortened by 6 bases and J by 1 base, with 10 bases between the two germline ends. Germline values: CDR1 SNHLY, CDR2 FYNNEI. The CDR3 here is CASSRTESYEQYF. The CDR3 DNA reads as TGTGCCAGCAGCCGGACAGAATCCTACGAGCAGTACTTC.

The chain carries TRBV5-5 and TRBJ2-2, with D maybe TRBD2 (5 bases). The germline V gene has CDR1 SGHKS and CDR2 YYEKEE (reference sequence). The CDR3 has 16 residues. Trimming pared 0 bases from V and 7 bases from J, leaving 16 bases between. CDR3 DNA sequence: TGTGCCAGCAGCTTGGACCCCGAGGAGACTATCGGGGAGCTGTTTTTT. Its translation is CASSLDPEETIGELFF.

V usage is TRBV5-4 and J usage is TRBJ2-5; 8 bases align to TRBD1. The CDR3 is 16 residues long. Germline CDR1 is SGHNT and CDR2 is YYREEE (reference sequence). V gave up 4 bases and J gave up 7 bases; unmatched junction bases: 15. Here the CDR3 reads CASSPKDRVGAGTQYF. In DNA, the CDR3 is TGTGCCAGCAGCCCCAAGGACAGGGTGGGAGCCGGGACCCAGTACTTC.

The chain recombines TRBV10-3 with TRBJ2-7, with a possible D match to TRBD1 (6 bases). Trimming left V 4 bases short and J 0 bases short, with 10 bases between. From germline, CDR1 is ENHRY and CDR2 SYGVKD. The CDR3 is 14 amino acids. CDR3: CAISVDRGSYEQYF. The CDR3 coding sequence is TGTGCCATCAGTGTGGACAGAGGCTCCTACGAGCAGTACTTC.